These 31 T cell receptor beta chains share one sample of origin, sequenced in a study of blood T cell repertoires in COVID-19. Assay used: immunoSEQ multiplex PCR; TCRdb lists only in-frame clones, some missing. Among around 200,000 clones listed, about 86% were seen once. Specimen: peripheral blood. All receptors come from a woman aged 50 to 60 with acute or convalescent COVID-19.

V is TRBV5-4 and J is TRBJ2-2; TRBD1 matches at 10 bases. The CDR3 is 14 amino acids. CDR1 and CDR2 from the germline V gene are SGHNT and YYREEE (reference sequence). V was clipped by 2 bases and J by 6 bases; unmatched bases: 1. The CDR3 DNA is TGTGCCAGCAGCTTTGGACAGGGGGCCGGGGAGCTGTTTTTT. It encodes CASSFGQGAGELFF. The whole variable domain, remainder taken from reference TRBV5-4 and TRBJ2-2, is ETGVTQSPTHLIKTRGQQVTLRCSSQSGHNTVSWYQQALGQGPQFIFQYYREEENGRGNFPPRFSGLQFPNYSSELNVNALELDDSALYLCASSFGQGAGELFFGEGSRLTVL.

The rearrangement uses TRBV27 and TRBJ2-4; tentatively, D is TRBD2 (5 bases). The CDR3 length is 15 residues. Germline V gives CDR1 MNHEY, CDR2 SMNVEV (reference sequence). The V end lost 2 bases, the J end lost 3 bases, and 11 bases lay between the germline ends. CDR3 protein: CASSLTGVDKNIQYF. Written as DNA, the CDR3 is TGTGCCAGCAGTTTAACCGGGGTTGACAAAAACATTCAGTACTTC.

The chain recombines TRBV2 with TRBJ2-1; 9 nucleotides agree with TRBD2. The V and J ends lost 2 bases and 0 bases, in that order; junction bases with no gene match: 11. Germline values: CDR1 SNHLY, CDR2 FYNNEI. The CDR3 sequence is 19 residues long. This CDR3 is CASSERLAGWGSSYNEQFF. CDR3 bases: TGTGCCAGCAGTGAAAGGCTAGCGGGATGGGGGAGCTCCTACAATGAGCAGTTCTTC.

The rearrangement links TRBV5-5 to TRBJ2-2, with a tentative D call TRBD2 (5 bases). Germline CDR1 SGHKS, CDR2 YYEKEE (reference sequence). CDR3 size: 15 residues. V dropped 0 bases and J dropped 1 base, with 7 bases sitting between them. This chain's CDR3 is CASSLARENTGELFF. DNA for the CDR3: TGTGCCAGCAGCTTGGCACGGGAGAACACCGGGGAGCTGTTTTTT.

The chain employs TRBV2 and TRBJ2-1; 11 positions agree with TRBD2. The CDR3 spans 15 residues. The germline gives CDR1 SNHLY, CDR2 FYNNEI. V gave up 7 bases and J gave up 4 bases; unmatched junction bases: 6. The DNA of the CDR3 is TGTGCCAGCATGACGGGACTAGCGGATTACAATGAGCAGTTCTTC. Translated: CASMTGLADYNEQFF.

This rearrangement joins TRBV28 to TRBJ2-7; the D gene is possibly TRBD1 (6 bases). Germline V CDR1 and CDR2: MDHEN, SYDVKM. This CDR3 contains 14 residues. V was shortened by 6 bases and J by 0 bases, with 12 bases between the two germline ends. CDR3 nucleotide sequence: TGTGCCAGCAGCCTGGGGGCGGCCTCCTACGAGCAGTACTTC. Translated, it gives CASSLGAASYEQYF.

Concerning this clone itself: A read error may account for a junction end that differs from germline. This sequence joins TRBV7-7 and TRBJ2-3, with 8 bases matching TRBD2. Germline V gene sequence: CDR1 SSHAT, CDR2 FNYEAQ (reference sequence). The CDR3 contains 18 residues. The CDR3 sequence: CASSPGGALPPSTDTQYF. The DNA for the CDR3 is TGTGCTAGCAGCCCGGGGGGGGCTCTTCCCCCTAGCACAGATACGCAGTATTTT.

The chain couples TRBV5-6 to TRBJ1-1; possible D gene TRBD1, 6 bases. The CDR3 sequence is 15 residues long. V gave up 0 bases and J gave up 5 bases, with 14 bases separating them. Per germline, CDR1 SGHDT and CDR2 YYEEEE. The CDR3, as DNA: TGTGCCAGCAGCTTGGTGGGGGGCGGGAGAACTGAAGCTTTCTTT. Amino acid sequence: CASSLVGGGRTEAFF.

CDR3 in amino acids: CASSQDRDYGYTF. CDR3 nucleotide sequence: TGTGCCAGCAGCCAAGATCGGGACTATGGCTACACCTTC. The chain combines TRBV3-1 (or the pseudogene TRBV3-2) with TRBJ1-2; D is undetermined. CDR3 length: 13 amino acids. Germline CDR1 and CDR2: LGHDT and YNNKEL (reference sequence). V was cut by 0 bases and J by 3 bases, with 5 bases left in between.

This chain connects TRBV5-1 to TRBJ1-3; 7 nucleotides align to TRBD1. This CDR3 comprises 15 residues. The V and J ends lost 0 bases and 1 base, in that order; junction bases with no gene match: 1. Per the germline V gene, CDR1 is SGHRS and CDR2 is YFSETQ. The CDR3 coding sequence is TGCGCCAGCAGCTTGGAGACAGGGTCTGGAAACACCATATATTTT. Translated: CASSLETGSGNTIYF.

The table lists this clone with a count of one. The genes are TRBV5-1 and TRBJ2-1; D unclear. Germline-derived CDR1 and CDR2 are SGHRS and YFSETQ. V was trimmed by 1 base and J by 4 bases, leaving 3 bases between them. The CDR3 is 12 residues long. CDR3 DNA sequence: TGCGCCAGCAGCTTGTCTTACAATGAGCAGTTCTTC. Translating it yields CASSLSYNEQFF.

CDR3 bases: TGTGCCAGCAGCGTGGCCGGGGGGGGACGCGAGCAGTACTTC. Amino acids: CASSVAGGGREQYF. This chain connects TRBV9 to TRBJ2-7; 8 bases agree with TRBD2. The CDR3 has 14 amino acids. Germline V CDR1 and CDR2: SGDLS, YYNGEE. V lost 2 bases, J lost 6 bases, and 7 bases stayed unmatched.

CDR3 bases: TGTGCCAGCAACGGACAGGGAGCCCCGGGGGAGACCCAGTACTTC. This codes for CASNGQGAPGETQYF. The chain joins TRBV5-6 to TRBJ2-5; TRBD1 aligns across 8 bases. The trim removed 6 bases at V and 5 bases at J, leaving 12 bases unmatched. Germline-derived CDR1 and CDR2 are SGHDT and YYEEEE. The CDR3 has 15 amino acids.

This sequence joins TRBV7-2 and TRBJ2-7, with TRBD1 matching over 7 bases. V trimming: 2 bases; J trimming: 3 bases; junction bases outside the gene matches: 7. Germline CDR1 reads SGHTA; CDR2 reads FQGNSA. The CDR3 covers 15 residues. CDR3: CASSLSEGQNYEQYF. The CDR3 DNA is TGTGCCAGCAGCTTATCAGAGGGACAGAACTACGAGCAGTACTTC.

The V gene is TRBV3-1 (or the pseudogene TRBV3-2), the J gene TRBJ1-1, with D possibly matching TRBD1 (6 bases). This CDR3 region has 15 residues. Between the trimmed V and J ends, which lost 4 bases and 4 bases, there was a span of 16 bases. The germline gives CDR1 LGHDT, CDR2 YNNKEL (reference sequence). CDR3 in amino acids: CASSPRGGGGTEAFF. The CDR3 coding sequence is TGTGCCAGCAGCCCCCGGGGGGGAGGGGGCACTGAAGCTTTCTTT.

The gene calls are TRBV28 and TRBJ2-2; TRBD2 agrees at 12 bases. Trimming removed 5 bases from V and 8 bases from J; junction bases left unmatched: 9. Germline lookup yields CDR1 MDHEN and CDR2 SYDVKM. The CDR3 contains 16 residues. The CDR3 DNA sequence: TGTGCCAGCAGTCCTACTAGCGGGAGGCTATTGGGGGAGCTGTTTTTT. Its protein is CASSPTSGRLLGELFF.

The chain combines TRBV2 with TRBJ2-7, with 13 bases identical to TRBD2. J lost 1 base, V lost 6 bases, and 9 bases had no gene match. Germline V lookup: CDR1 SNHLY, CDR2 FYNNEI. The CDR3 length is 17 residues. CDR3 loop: CASSPIRTSGGSYEQYF. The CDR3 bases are TGTGCCAGCAGCCCCATCCGGACTAGCGGGGGATCCTACGAGCAGTACTTC.

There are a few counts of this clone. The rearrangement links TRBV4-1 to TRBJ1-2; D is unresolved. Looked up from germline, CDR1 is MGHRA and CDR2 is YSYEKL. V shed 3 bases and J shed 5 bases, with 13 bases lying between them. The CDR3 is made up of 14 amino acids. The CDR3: CASSHPERVYGYTF. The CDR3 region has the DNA TGCGCCAGCAGCCACCCCGAGAGGGTATATGGCTACACCTTC.

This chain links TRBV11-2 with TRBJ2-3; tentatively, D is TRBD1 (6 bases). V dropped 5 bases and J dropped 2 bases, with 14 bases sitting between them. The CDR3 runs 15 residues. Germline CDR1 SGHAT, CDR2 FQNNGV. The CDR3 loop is CASSLIQGPTDTQYF. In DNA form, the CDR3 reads TGTGCCAGCAGCCTCATACAGGGCCCCACAGATACGCAGTATTTT.

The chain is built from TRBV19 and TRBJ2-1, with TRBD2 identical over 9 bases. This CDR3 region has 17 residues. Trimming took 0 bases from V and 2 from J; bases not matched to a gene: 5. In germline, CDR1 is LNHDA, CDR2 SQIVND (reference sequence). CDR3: CASSIDGTSPPYNEQFF. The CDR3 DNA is TGTGCCAGTAGTATAGATGGGACTAGCCCACCCTACAATGAGCAGTTCTTC.

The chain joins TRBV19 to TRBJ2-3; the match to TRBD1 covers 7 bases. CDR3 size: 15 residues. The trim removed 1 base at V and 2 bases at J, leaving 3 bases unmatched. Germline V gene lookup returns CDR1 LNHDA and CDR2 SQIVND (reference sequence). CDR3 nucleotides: TGTGCCAGTAGTATAGGACAGGGTCTCACAGATACGCAGTATTTT. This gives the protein CASSIGQGLTDTQYF. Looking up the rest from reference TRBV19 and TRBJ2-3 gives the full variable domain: DGGITQSPKYLFRKEGQNVTLSCEQNLNHDAMYWYRQDPGQGLRLIYYSQIVNDFQKGDIAEGYSVSREKKESFPLTVTSAQKNPTAFYLCASSIGQGLTDTQYFGPGTRLTVL.

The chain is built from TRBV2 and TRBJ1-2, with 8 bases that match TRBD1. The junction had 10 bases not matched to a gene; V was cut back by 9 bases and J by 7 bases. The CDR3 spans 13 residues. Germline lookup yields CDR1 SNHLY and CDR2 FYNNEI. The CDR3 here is CASTPGQEFGYTF. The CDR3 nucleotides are TGTGCCAGTACGCCGGGACAGGAGTTTGGCTACACCTTC.

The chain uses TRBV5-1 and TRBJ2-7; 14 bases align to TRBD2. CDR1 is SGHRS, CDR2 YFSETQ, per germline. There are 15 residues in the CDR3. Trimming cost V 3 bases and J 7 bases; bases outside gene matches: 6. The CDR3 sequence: CASSWGLAGETEQYF. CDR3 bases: TGCGCCAGCAGCTGGGGACTAGCGGGAGAGACGGAGCAGTACTTC.

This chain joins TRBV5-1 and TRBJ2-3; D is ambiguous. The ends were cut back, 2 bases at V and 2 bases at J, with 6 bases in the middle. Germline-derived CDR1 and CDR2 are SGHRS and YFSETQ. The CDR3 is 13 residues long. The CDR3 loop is CASSFLSTDTQYF. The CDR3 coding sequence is TGCGCCAGCAGCTTCCTTTCCACAGATACGCAGTATTTT.

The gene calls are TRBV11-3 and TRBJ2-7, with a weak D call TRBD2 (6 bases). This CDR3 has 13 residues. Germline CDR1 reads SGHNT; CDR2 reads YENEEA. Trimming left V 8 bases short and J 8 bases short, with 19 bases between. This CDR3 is CASSAGLLNKQYF. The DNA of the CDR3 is TGTGCCAGCTCGGCGGGACTTCTCAATAAGCAGTACTTC.

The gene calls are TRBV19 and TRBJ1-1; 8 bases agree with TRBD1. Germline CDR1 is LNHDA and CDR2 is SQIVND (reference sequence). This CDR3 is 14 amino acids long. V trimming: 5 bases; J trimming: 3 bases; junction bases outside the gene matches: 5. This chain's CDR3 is CASSLQGADTEAFF. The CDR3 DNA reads TGTGCCAGTAGTCTTCAGGGGGCCGACACTGAAGCTTTCTTT.

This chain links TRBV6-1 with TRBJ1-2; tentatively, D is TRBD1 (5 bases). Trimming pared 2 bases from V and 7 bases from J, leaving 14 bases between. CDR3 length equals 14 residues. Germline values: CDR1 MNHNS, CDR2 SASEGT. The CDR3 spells CASSETQGWSGYTF. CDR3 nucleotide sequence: TGTGCCAGCAGTGAAACCCAGGGCTGGAGTGGCTACACCTTC.

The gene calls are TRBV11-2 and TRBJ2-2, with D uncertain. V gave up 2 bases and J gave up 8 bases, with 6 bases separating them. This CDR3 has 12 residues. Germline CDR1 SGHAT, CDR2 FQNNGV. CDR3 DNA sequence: TGTGCCAGCAGCTTACCCCCGGGGGAGCTGTTTTTT. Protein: CASSLPPGELFF.

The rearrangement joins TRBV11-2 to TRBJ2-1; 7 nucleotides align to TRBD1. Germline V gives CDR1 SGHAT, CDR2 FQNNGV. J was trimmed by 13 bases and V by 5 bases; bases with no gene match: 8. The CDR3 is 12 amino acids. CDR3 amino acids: CASSAKTGNQFF. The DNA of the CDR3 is TGTGCCAGCAGCGCAAAGACAGGGAATCAGTTCTTC. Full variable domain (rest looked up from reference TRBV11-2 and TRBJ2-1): EAGVAQSPRYKIIEKRQSVAFWCNPISGHATLYWYQQILGQGPKLLIQFQNNGVVDDSQLPKDRFSAERLKGVDSTLKIQPAKLEDSAVYLCASSAKTGNQFFGPGTRLTVL.

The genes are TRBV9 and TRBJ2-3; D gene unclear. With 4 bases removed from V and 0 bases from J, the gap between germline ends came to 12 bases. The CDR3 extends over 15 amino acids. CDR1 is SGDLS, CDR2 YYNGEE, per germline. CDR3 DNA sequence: TGTGCCAGCAGCCCGGAGCGCGGTAGCACAGATACGCAGTATTTT. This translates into CASSPERGSTDTQYF.

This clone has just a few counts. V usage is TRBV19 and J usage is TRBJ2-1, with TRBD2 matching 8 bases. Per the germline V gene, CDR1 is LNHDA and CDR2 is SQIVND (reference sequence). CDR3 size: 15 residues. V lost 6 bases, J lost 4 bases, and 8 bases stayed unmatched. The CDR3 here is CASSPGIAGYNEQFF. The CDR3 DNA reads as TGTGCCAGTAGCCCCGGGATAGCGGGGTACAATGAGCAGTTCTTC. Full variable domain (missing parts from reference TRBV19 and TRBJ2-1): DGGITQSPKYLFRKEGQNVTLSCEQNLNHDAMYWYRQDPGQGLRLIYYSQIVNDFQKGDIAEGYSVSREKKESFPLTVTSAQKNPTAFYLCASSPGIAGYNEQFFGPGTRLTVL.